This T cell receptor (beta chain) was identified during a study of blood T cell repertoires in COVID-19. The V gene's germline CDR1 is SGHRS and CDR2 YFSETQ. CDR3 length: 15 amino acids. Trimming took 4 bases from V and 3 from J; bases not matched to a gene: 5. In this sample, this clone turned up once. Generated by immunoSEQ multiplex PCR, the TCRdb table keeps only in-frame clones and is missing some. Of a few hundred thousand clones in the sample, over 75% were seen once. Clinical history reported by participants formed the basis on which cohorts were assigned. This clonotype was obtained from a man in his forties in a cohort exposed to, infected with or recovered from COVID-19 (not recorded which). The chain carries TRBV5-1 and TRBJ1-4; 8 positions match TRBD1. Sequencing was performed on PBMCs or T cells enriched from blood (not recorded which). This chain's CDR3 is CASSREGQANEKLFF. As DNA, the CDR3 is TGCGCCAGCAGCCGAGAGGGACAGGCTAATGAAAAACTGTTTTTT.